A selection of T cell receptor beta chains follows, all from one sample in a study of blood T cell repertoires in COVID-19. Assay: immunoSEQ multiplex PCR; the TCRdb copy retains only in-frame clones and omits some. The data show 200,000 to 300,000 clones, about 89% seen once. Sample: PBMCs or T cells enriched from blood (not recorded which). The receptors here all came from a woman aged 18-29 years who had recovered from COVID-19. Both conserved end residues are part of each CDR3. D genes are given only for firm matches. Where a row states a size, it is once, few, many or the class of an expanded clone; other rows omit it.

v_call	clone_size	d_call	j_call	cdr3_nt	cdr3_aa
TRBV9	.	.	TRBJ2-5	TGTGCCAGCAGCGTACGTGGGAGCAACCAAGAGACCCAGTACTTC	CASSVRGSNQETQYF
TRBV3-1/TRBV3-2	.	.	TRBJ2-7	TGTGCCAGCGCCACAGACTCCTACGAGCAGTACTTC	CASATDSYEQYF
TRBV6-6	once	TRBD2	TRBJ2-1	TGTGCCAGCAGTCCCACTAGCGGCGATCACTCCTACAATGAGCAGTTCTTC	CASSPTSGDHSYNEQFF
TRBV3-1/TRBV3-2	.	TRBD1	TRBJ1-2	TGTGCCAGCAGCCTGGACAGGGCGTCTCTTCTTGGCTACACCTTC	CASSLDRASLLGYTF
TRBV9	.	TRBD2	TRBJ2-2	TGTGCCAGCAGCGTAGGCACTAGCGGGGGGTTCGGGGAGCTGTTTTTT	CASSVGTSGGFGELFF
TRBV28	.	.	TRBJ1-1	TGTGCCAGCTTTACGGGGGTCGGCACTGAAGCTTTCTTT	CASFTGVGTEAFF
TRBV4-1	.	.	TRBJ2-1	TGCGCCAGCAGCCAAAACGCCTTCAAACCGGGGGTGTACAATGAGCAGTTCTTC	CASSQNAFKPGVYNEQFF
TRBV13	.	.	TRBJ2-1	TGTGCCAGCAGCCAAATCAGGGGGGACTCCTACAATGAGCAGTTCTTC	CASSQIRGDSYNEQFF
TRBV12-5	.	TRBD1	TRBJ2-2	TGTGCTAGTGGTTTCACAATGACAGGGGCCGACGGGGAGCTGTTTTTT	CASGFTMTGADGELFF
TRBV4-3	.	.	TRBJ2-1	TGCGCCAGCAGCCAAGATTATGATCGACTAGTTAATAAAGCCTACAATGAGCAGTTCTTC	CASSQDYDRLVNKAYNEQFF
TRBV9	.	TRBD2	TRBJ2-3	TGTGCCAGCAGCGTTTCGGGACTAGCGGTAGATACGCAGTATTTT	CASSVSGLAVDTQYF
TRBV2	.	.	TRBJ1-2	TGTGCCAGATCGGGCGGGGTTGAGGATGGCTACACCTTC	CARSGGVEDGYTF
TRBV5-1	few	.	TRBJ1-3	TGCGCCAGCAGCTTGGACGGACAAGATATCGGAAACACCATATATTTT	CASSLDGQDIGNTIYF
TRBV30	.	.	TRBJ1-2	TGTGCCTGGAGAGGGCCGGCGGGGTCGGAGGGCTACACCTTC	CAWRGPAGSEGYTF
TRBV3-1/TRBV3-2	.	.	TRBJ2-7	TGTGCCAGCAGCCAAGATACGGGGGGCCTCTCCTACGAGCAGTACTTC	CASSQDTGGLSYEQYF
TRBV28	many	TRBD2	TRBJ2-1	TGTGCCAGCCGACTAGCGGGCGACAATGAGCAGTTCTTC	CASRLAGDNEQFF
TRBV5-5	.	.	TRBJ1-6	TGTGCCAGCAGCTCGTCGGGTGTCTATAATTCACCCCTCCACTTT	CASSSSGVYNSPLHF
TRBV6-5	.	.	TRBJ2-1	TGTGCCAGCAGTTACGGTCGGCGGGACGGCTACAATGAGCAGTTCTTC	CASSYGRRDGYNEQFF
TRBV7-9	.	.	TRBJ2-5	TGTGCCAGCAGCTTAGCGGGCATACAGGTCCAGTACTTC	CASSLAGIQVQYF
TRBV6-4	.	TRBD1	TRBJ2-1	TGTGCCAGCAGTCTTAGGCAGGGGGCGGGAAGGTTCGAGCAGTTCTTC	CASSLRQGAGRFEQFF
TRBV19	.	.	TRBJ1-2	TGTGCCAGTAGTGTCGGGGAGGGGATTTATGGCTACACCTTC	CASSVGEGIYGYTF
TRBV28	once	.	TRBJ2-6	TGTGCCAGCAGTTTAAGTTCAGGAGGGGCCAACGTCCTGACTTTC	CASSLSSGGANVLTF
TRBV12-5	.	.	TRBJ2-3	TGTGCTAGTGGTTTGGGGGGGCGAGGAGATACGCAGTATTTT	CASGLGGRGDTQYF
TRBV5-1	.	.	TRBJ1-2	TGCGCCAGCAGCTTGAACCAGGGATACTATGGCTACACCTTC	CASSLNQGYYGYTF
TRBV7-8	once	.	TRBJ2-2	TGTGCCAGCAGCCTTCTTGTAGGGGAGCTGTTTTTT	CASSLLVGELFF
TRBV7-2	.	TRBD1	TRBJ1-2	TGTGCCAGCAGCTTAGGAAGGACAGGGGCTAACTATGGCTACACCTTC	CASSLGRTGANYGYTF
TRBV18	.	.	TRBJ2-2	TGTGCCAGCTCAGTCGTACAGGAAAGAGGGGAGCTGTTTTTT	CASSVVQERGELFF
TRBV19	.	TRBD2	TRBJ2-1	TGTGCCACCTCCGGGACTACCTACAATGAGCAGTTCTTC	CATSGTTYNEQFF
TRBV4-1	.	.	TRBJ1-5	TGCGCCAGCAGCCAAAGGGGACTAGGGCCAAGGTCATTACAGCATTTT	CASSQRGLGPRSLQHF